Following are 15 T cell receptor beta chains from one sample sequenced in a study of blood T cells in healthy people across ages. The authors ran a second PCR of roughly 6 to 12 cycles using a sample-barcoded 5' primer and a J-beta primer mix. TCRdb recomputed calls from the 5' RACE reads with MiXCR, one row per CDR3 protein. The table has about 510,000 distinct CDR3 sequences, about 27% seen once. In addition, the sample was reused for a study of T cells of mothers and their children.

Sequenced: blood. All receptors derive from a boy between 2 and 10 years old in good health.

The chain is built from TRBV29-1 and TRBJ1-1, with D hard to call. This CDR3 is 12 amino acids long. Per germline, CDR1 SQVTM and CDR2 ANQGSEA. The ends were cut back, 4 bases at V and 0 bases at J, with 6 bases in the middle. CDR3 nucleotides: TGCAGCGTTGTCCACCTGAACACTGAAGCTTTCTTT. It is translated as CSVVHLNTEAFF.

Here the CDR3 DNA reads TGCGCCAGCAGCGGCGGATCGGTACGGAGGCCATACGAGCAGTACTTC. Its translation: CASSGGSVRRPYEQYF. The chain joins TRBV5-1 to TRBJ2-7; D is possibly TRBD2 (5 bases). Trimming removed 4 bases at V and 4 bases at J, with 21 bases between. CDR3 size: 16 residues. Germline V CDR1 and CDR2: SGHRS, YFSETQ.

This sequence joins TRBV20-1 and TRBJ2-4, with unresolved D. The ends were cut back, 5 bases at V and 3 bases at J, with 8 bases in the middle. Per germline, CDR1 DFQATT and CDR2 SNEGSKA (reference sequence). This CDR3 has 12 residues. This chain's CDR3 is CSAAAVKNIQYF. The CDR3 coding sequence is TGCAGTGCTGCGGCAGTCAAAAACATTCAGTACTTC.

The rearrangement links TRBV29-1 to TRBJ2-7, with D possibly being TRBD1 (6 bases). Germline lookup yields CDR1 SQVTM and CDR2 ANQGSEA. CDR3 length equals 12 residues. V shed 4 bases and J shed 5 bases, with 12 bases lying between them. The CDR3 here is CSVVAGVHEQYF. The CDR3 nucleotides read TGCAGCGTTGTGGCAGGGGTCCACGAGCAGTACTTC.

This clonotype was observed a few times. The chain carries TRBV2 and TRBJ1-2; D may be TRBD1 (5 bases). Trimming removed 8 bases from V and 1 base from J, with 14 bases in between. CDR1 SNHLY and CDR2 FYNNEI come from the germline V gene. This CDR3 is 14 amino acids long. Written as DNA, the CDR3 is TGTGCCAGCTTAAGACAGCAAAATAACTATGGCTACACCTTC. This translates into CASLRQQNNYGYTF.

In its sample, this clonotype was seen a few times. The chain recombines TRBV6-5 with TRBJ2-1; 7 bases align to TRBD2. V shed 7 bases, J shed 7 bases, and the junction held 10 bases outside the gene matches. CDR3 length: 14 amino acids. Germline V gene lookup returns CDR1 MNHEY and CDR2 SVGAGI. The CDR3 protein is CASNSGGGVNEQFF. In DNA form, the CDR3 reads TGTGCCAGCAACTCGGGGGGAGGGGTGAATGAGCAGTTCTTC.

This clonotype was seen more than once but under ten times. CDR3 sequence reads: CSAAGDTMETQYF. The CDR3 DNA reads as TGCAGCGCCGCTGGGGACACCATGGAGACCCAGTACTTC. The chain joins TRBV29-1 to TRBJ2-5; TRBD1 might be the D (6 bases). CDR1 and CDR2 (germline): SQVTM, ANQGSEA. Trimming took off 7 bases at V and 5 bases at J, with 17 bases between the two ends. The CDR3 sequence is 13 residues long. Full variable domain (rest looked up from reference TRBV29-1 and TRBJ2-5): SAVISQKPSRDICQRGTSLTIQCQVDSQVTMMFWYRQQPGQSLTLIATANQGSEATYESGFVIDKFPISRPNLTFSTLTVSNMSPEDSSIYLCSAAGDTMETQYFGPGTRLLVL.

This clonotype was observed a few times. CDR3 DNA sequence: TGTGCCAGCAGTTTTAGAAGAAATAATAACTATGGCTACACCTTC. It encodes CASSFRRNNNYGYTF. The chain recombines TRBV27 with TRBJ1-2; D unclear. Trimming pared 3 bases from V and 1 base from J, leaving 12 bases between. Germline CDR1 and CDR2: MNHEY and SMNVEV (reference sequence). The CDR3 length is 15 residues.

The rearrangement joins TRBV24-1 to TRBJ2-1, with D perhaps matching TRBD1 (6 bases). V lost 10 bases and J lost 5, with 14 bases in between. The CDR3 totals 13 residues. CDR1 KGHDR and CDR2 SFDVKD come from the germline V gene. Here the CDR3 reads CATRTSGDNEQFF. The CDR3 nucleotides are TGTGCCACGCGGACATCAGGGGACAATGAGCAGTTCTTC.

The genes are TRBV3-1 and TRBJ1-1, with D hard to call. Germline V gene data show CDR1 as LGHDT and CDR2 as YNNKEL (reference sequence). V lost 0 bases and J 10 bases, leaving 15 bases between the germline ends. The CDR3 runs to 14 residues. The CDR3 sequence is CASSQDGRTPRAFF. In nucleotides, the CDR3 is TGTGCCAGCAGCCAAGATGGTCGAACCCCCAGAGCTTTCTTT.

CDR3 DNA: TGTGCCAGCAGCCCCGTACCGTGGCAGGGGCACGAAAAACTGTTTTTT. It specifies CASSPVPWQGHEKLFF. The chain couples TRBV11-2 to TRBJ1-4, with a possible D match to TRBD1 (6 bases). Germline CDR1 SGHAT, CDR2 FQNNGV. This CDR3 is built from 16 residues. Deletions cut 5 bases from V and 8 bases from J, with 21 bases between.

This clonotype was counted a few times. The chain employs TRBV7-8 and TRBJ2-5; the D gene is possibly TRBD2 (5 bases). The tail of the sequence fits TRBJ2-7 better, so the J call may be wrong. This CDR3 contains 16 residues. Germline-derived CDR1 and CDR2 are SGHVS and FQNEAQ. The CDR3: CASSPRPPGELDEQYF. DNA of the CDR3: TGTGCCAGCAGCCCCCGCCCCCCCGGGGAACTCGACGAGCAGTACTTC.

This chain joins TRBV5-1 and TRBJ1-1; no clear D. Germline CDR1 reads SGHRS; CDR2 reads YFSETQ. V gave up 0 bases and J gave up 4 bases, with 13 bases separating them. The CDR3 spans 15 residues. CDR3 sequence: CASSLGQGRSTEAFF. The DNA for the CDR3 is TGCGCCAGCAGCTTGGGTCAAGGTCGGAGCACTGAAGCTTTCTTT. Variable domain in full (rest from reference TRBV5-1 and TRBJ1-1): KAGVTQTPRYLIKTRGQQVTLSCSPISGHRSVSWYQQTPGQGLQFLFEYFSETQRNKGNFPGRFSGRQFSNSRSEMNVSTLELGDSALYLCASSLGQGRSTEAFFGQGTRLTVV.

V and J are TRBV20-1 and TRBJ2-2; 8 nucleotides match TRBD2. The CDR3 loop spans 15 amino acids. Trimming at V came to 2 bases and at J to 3 bases, leaving 5 bases not matched to a gene. Germline values: CDR1 DFQATT, CDR2 SNEGSKA (reference sequence). The CDR3 nucleotides are TGCAGTGCTAGAACTAGCGGCCGGGACACCGGGGAGCTGTTTTTT. It yields the protein CSARTSGRDTGELFF.

The chain is built from TRBV6-1 and TRBJ2-2; 10 positions agree with TRBD2. The CDR3 runs to 17 residues. The V gene's germline CDR1 is MNHNS and CDR2 SASEGT. Unmatched junction bases numbered 10, after V lost 6 bases and J lost 3 bases. The CDR3: CASSSEGTSAYTGELFF. The CDR3 nucleotides are TGTGCCAGCAGCTCAGAGGGGACTAGCGCGTACACCGGGGAGCTGTTTTTT.